Following are 3 T cell receptor beta chains from one sample sequenced in a study of STAT5B mutations in CD4+ large granular lymphocyte leukemia. Produced via immunoSEQ multiplex PCR; TCRdb's table is partial and in-frame only. The table lists approximately 36,000 clones, about four fifths of them singletons, with approximately 0.6% in the top ten. The sequenced sample was CD4+ T cells from blood buffy coats. These receptors all come from a human donor in good health.

The gene calls are TRBV5-1 and TRBJ2-5; 10 positions agree with TRBD1. This CDR3 region has 15 residues. Trimming removed 1 base from V and 4 bases from J; junction bases left unmatched: 4. In germline, CDR1 is SGHRS, CDR2 YFSETQ. This CDR3 is CASSLMGDRGETQYF. In DNA form, the CDR3 reads TGCGCCAGCAGCTTGATGGGGGACAGGGGAGAGACCCAGTACTTC. Full variable domain (missing parts from reference TRBV5-1 and TRBJ2-5): KAGVTQTPRYLIKTRGQQVTLSCSPISGHRSVSWYQQTPGQGLQFLFEYFSETQRNKGNFPGRFSGRQFSNSRSEMNVSTLELGDSALYLCASSLMGDRGETQYFGPGTRLLVL.

This clone was recorded only once. This chain links TRBV7-9 with TRBJ2-3, with 11 bases fitting TRBD1. From germline, CDR1 is SEHNR and CDR2 FQNEAQ (reference sequence). The length of the CDR3 is 14 residues. V lost 5 bases to trimming and J lost 8 bases; unmatched junction nucleotides: 6. CDR3 amino acids: CASSLGQGGSTQYF. The CDR3 coding sequence is TGTGCCAGCAGCCTGGGACAGGGGGGTAGTACGCAGTATTTT.

The chain uses TRBV7-8 and TRBJ1-2; no definite D call. Per germline, CDR1 SGHVS and CDR2 FQNEAQ. The CDR3 runs 15 residues. V lost 6 bases and J 2 bases, leaving 16 bases between the germline ends. The CDR3 DNA sequence: TGTGCCAGCAGTTCCCAGGCGATTCCGAACTATGGCTACACCTTC. This translates into CASSSQAIPNYGYTF.